These 20 T cell receptor beta chains were sequenced from one sample in a study of cytomegalovirus exposure and HLA in healthy donors. PCR amplification relied on 60 Vbeta primers (plus 13 Jbeta primers). TCRdb keeps only in-frame clones here, not all; method: immunoSEQ multiplex PCR. Here the sample spans some 120,000 clones, around a tenth being singletons. The sequenced sample was PBMCs. Receptor source: a man aged 30 to 39 in good health and CMV-seronegative.

V usage is TRBV6-5 and J usage is TRBJ2-7; 9 nucleotides agree with TRBD1. The DNA end lines up better with TRBJ2-1; the J call may be wrong. The germline V gene has CDR1 MNHEY and CDR2 SVGAGI. This CDR3 has 15 amino acids. The CDR3 bases are TGTGCCAGCAGTCCGGCCGACAGGGGGGACTACGAGCAGTTCTTC. This translates into CASSPADRGDYEQFF.

This chain uses TRBV28 with TRBJ2-7; no reliable D call. Germline CDR1 and CDR2: MDHEN and SYDVKM. V was shortened by 3 bases and J by 7 bases, with 4 bases between the two germline ends. This CDR3 region has 10 residues. The DNA of the CDR3 is TGTGCCAGCAGTTTCCAAGAGCAGTACTTC. Protein sequence: CASSFQEQYF.

The V gene is TRBV15, the J gene TRBJ1-2, with TRBD1 matching 10 bases. The ends lost 4 bases at V and 6 bases at J; junction bases unmatched: 5. CDR1 is LNHNV, CDR2 YYDKDF, per germline (reference sequence). The CDR3 is 14 residues long. The CDR3 region is CATSTGTGANGYTF. As DNA, the CDR3 is TGTGCCACCAGCACCGGGACAGGGGCGAATGGCTACACCTTC.

The chain joins TRBV18 to TRBJ1-1; D perhaps matches TRBD1 (5 bases). Germline V lookup: CDR1 KGHSH, CDR2 LQKENI. Trimming shortened V by 3 bases and J by 1 base, and 21 bases separated the two germline ends. The CDR3 consists of 18 residues. CDR3 DNA: TGTGCCAGCTCACCTTCGGGGGGGATGTCGATTAGGAACACTGAAGCTTTCTTT. Amino acids: CASSPSGGMSIRNTEAFF.

The J gene is TRBJ2-5, the V gene TRBV13; no clear D. The CDR3 is made up of 14 amino acids. The germline V gene encodes CDR1 PRHDT and CDR2 FYEKMQ (reference sequence). The V end lost 5 bases, the J end lost 0 bases, and 10 bases lay between the germline ends. The CDR3, as DNA: TGTGCCAGCAGCCTAGTCGAGGACCAAGAGACCCAGTACTTC. As protein: CASSLVEDQETQYF.

This clone has only a few counts. The CDR3 DNA is TGTGCCAGCAGCGTAGCCCCTGAGACCCAGTACTTC. It translates to CASSVAPETQYF. The V and J genes are TRBV9 and TRBJ2-5; D remains ambiguous. Germline CDR1 SGDLS, CDR2 YYNGEE. The ends were cut back, 0 bases at V and 5 bases at J, with 5 bases in the middle. The CDR3 loop spans 12 amino acids.

This clone was counted only a few times. J is TRBJ2-5 and V is TRBV14; D gene unclear. V dropped 4 bases and J dropped 10 bases, with 16 bases sitting between them. This CDR3 comprises 13 residues. The germline gives CDR1 SGHDN, CDR2 FVKESK. CDR3 region: CASSLNGPGGQYF. The DNA of the CDR3 is TGTGCCAGCAGCCTTAACGGTCCGGGTGGCCAGTACTTC.

This clone was seen a handful of times. This chain links TRBV14 with TRBJ2-2; weak D call: TRBD2 (7 bases). This CDR3 comprises 16 residues. Trimming removed 2 bases at V and 5 bases at J, with 15 bases between. The germline V gene encodes CDR1 SGHDN and CDR2 FVKESK. The CDR3 sequence is CASSQTGGVWTGELFF. The CDR3 region has the DNA TGTGCCAGCAGCCAAACGGGGGGCGTATGGACCGGGGAGCTGTTTTTT.

In its sample, this clone was seen a few times. The V gene is TRBV4-3, the J gene TRBJ1-1; D gene ambiguous. Germline CDR1 and CDR2: LGHNA and YSLEER. There are 15 residues in the CDR3. Between the trimmed V and J ends, which lost 1 base and 0 bases, there was a span of 9 bases. The CDR3 sequence: CASSQVPQMNTEAFF. In nucleotides, the CDR3 is TGCGCCAGCAGCCAAGTTCCACAGATGAACACTGAAGCTTTCTTT.

This clone appeared a few times. The chain links TRBV19 to TRBJ1-2; D is perhaps TRBD1 (6 bases). The germline V gene has CDR1 LNHDA and CDR2 SQIVND (reference sequence). Trimming took off 7 bases at V and 7 bases at J, with 16 bases between the two ends. The CDR3 sequence is 13 residues long. CDR3 bases: TGTGCCAGTATTGCCTCAGGGGCGGTTGGCTACACCTTC. It specifies CASIASGAVGYTF. Full variable domain (outside the CDR3, taken from reference TRBV19 and TRBJ1-2): DGGITQSPKYLFRKEGQNVTLSCEQNLNHDAMYWYRQDPGQGLRLIYYSQIVNDFQKGDIAEGYSVSREKKESFPLTVTSAQKNPTAFYLCASIASGAVGYTFGSGTRLTVV.

The CDR3 here is CASSIKFLGLAEPRNEQFF. CDR3 nucleotides: TGTGCCAGCAGCATTAAGTTCCTCGGACTAGCGGAGCCACGGAATGAGCAGTTCTTC. The chain has TRBV7-9 and TRBJ2-1; TRBD2 aligns across 10 bases. The junction had 20 bases not matched to a gene; V was cut back by 5 bases and J by 7 bases. CDR3 length equals 19 residues. Germline V lookup: CDR1 SEHNR, CDR2 FQNEAQ (reference sequence).

This clone was counted a few times. This chain uses TRBV2 with TRBJ2-3, with D tentatively TRBD1 (7 bases). CDR1 SNHLY and CDR2 FYNNEI come from the germline V gene. The ends were cut back, 6 bases at V and 1 base at J, with 17 bases in the middle. The CDR3 covers 16 residues. As DNA, the CDR3 is TGTGCCAGCAGGAGAACGACAGGGACTCGCACAGATACGCAGTATTTT. Its protein product is CASRRTTGTRTDTQYF.

Here the CDR3 reads CASSPGTVNTEAFF. The CDR3 nucleotides are TGTGCCAGCAGCCCAGGGACAGTGAACACTGAAGCTTTCTTT. V usage is TRBV9 and J usage is TRBJ1-1; 7 bases match TRBD1. The V segment lost 4 bases and the J segment 0 bases; nucleotides outside the gene matches: 3. Germline V gene lookup returns CDR1 SGDLS and CDR2 YYNGEE. The CDR3 extends over 14 amino acids.

This clone was counted a few times. The chain links TRBV19 to TRBJ1-5; TRBD1 might be the D (5 bases). The ends were cut back, 6 bases at V and 1 base at J, with 13 bases in the middle. Looked up from germline, CDR1 is LNHDA and CDR2 is SQIVND (reference sequence). The CDR3 contains 15 residues. CDR3 sequence reads: CASRTRGGSNQPQHF. In DNA form, the CDR3 reads TGTGCCAGTAGGACCCGTGGGGGGAGCAATCAGCCCCAGCATTTT.

This clone was seen more than once but under ten times. The V and J genes are TRBV5-6 and TRBJ2-7; D remains unclear. Germline CDR1 is SGHDT and CDR2 is YYEEEE. The CDR3 runs 13 residues. V gave up 4 bases and J gave up 3 bases, with 11 bases separating them. CDR3 sequence reads: CASSPAARYEQYF. CDR3 bases: TGTGCCAGCAGCCCCGCGGCCCGCTACGAGCAGTACTTC.

This clone occurred a few times. The rearrangement joins TRBV2 to TRBJ2-7; D is undetermined. Trimming pared 3 bases from V and 3 bases from J, leaving 3 bases between. CDR1 is SNHLY, CDR2 FYNNEI, per germline. The CDR3 has 11 amino acids. As DNA, the CDR3 is TGTGCCAGCAGTGATAGCTACGAGCAGTACTTC. It translates to CASSDSYEQYF.

The chain is built from TRBV1 and TRBJ2-5; the table's D call of TRBD1 was not tested on the DNA. TRBV1 is tagged as a pseudogene. The CDR3 length is 15 residues. The CDR3 DNA follows: TGCACCAGCAGCCAGGGACATCCCCGAAAAGAGACCCAGTACTTC. Protein: CTSSQGHPRKETQYF.

There are a few counts of this clone. The rearrangement joins TRBV6-5 to TRBJ2-2, with 8 positions matching TRBD1. CDR3 length: 15 residues. J gave up 7 bases and V 5 bases, and 9 bases lay outside the gene matches. Germline CDR1 and CDR2: MNHEY and SVGAGI. CDR3 loop: CASSPTGGRGGELFF. Here the CDR3 DNA reads TGTGCCAGCAGTCCTACAGGGGGGCGGGGCGGGGAGCTGTTTTTT.

This clone turned up a few times. This rearrangement joins TRBV5-6 to TRBJ2-7; 11 nucleotides align to TRBD1. The CDR3 runs 15 residues. The V and J ends lost 3 bases and 0 bases, in that order; junction bases with no gene match: 2. CDR1 is SGHDT and CDR2 is YYEEEE in the germline V gene. CDR3 protein: CASSSGTGGSYEQYF. The DNA of the CDR3 is TGTGCCAGCAGCTCGGGGACAGGGGGCTCCTACGAGCAGTACTTC.

The chain recombines TRBV28 with TRBJ2-7; TRBD1 is a possible D gene (6 bases). Trimming pared 8 bases from V and 2 bases from J, leaving 16 bases between. The CDR3 is 14 residues long. Germline CDR1 and CDR2: MDHEN and SYDVKM. The CDR3 DNA sequence: TGTGCCAGCTATCCTCGGACAGAGACCTACGAGCAGTACTTC. Translated: CASYPRTETYEQYF.